This TCR beta chain was observed in a study of PD-1 blockade in classical Hodgkin lymphoma. Study findings and constraints: TCR diversity in CD4+, not CD8+, cells rose significantly by C4D1. Nivolumab initiated under 1 year post-ASCT led to patient exclusion. Why the repertoires differ is still unclear, perhaps disease activity or prior therapy.

Sequencing used immunoSEQ multiplex PCR; TCRdb keeps in-frame clones, though not all of them. The sample shows 35,000 or so clones, just over 75% of them seen only once. There are a few counts of this clone. Its antigen remains unidentified. Germline V CDR1 and CDR2: LGHNA, YNFKEQ. The V and J ends lost 4 bases and 3 bases respectively, with 16 bases between them. CDR3 length equals 15 residues. Brentuximab vedotin exposure varied, and every patient relapsed after autologous stem cell transplantation. This specimen consisted of peripheral blood mononuclear cells (PBMCs), obtained before the second cycle of nivolumab. The sequence was obtained from a human donor with classical Hodgkin lymphoma. The chain joins TRBV4-2 to TRBJ2-7; the D gene is possibly TRBD2 (5 bases). CDR3 DNA sequence: TGTGCCAGCAGCCCGGGGATTGGGGAAGGCTACGAGCAGTACTTC. Translated: CASSPGIGEGYEQYF.